This TCR beta chain was sequenced for a study of OX40 agonist ivuxolimab in advanced cancers. Clones were read by immunoSEQ multiplex PCR, and TCRdb kept only the in-frame ones, dropping some. The sample yields fewer than 65,000 clones, around 89% seen once. CDR1 and CDR2 (germline): MNHNY, SVGAGI (reference sequence). The CDR3 is 12 amino acids. Germline trimming cut 8 bases from V and 3 bases from J; bases unmatched to any gene: 4. This sequence joins TRBV6-6 and TRBJ2-7; TRBD2 matches 7 bases. This sample comprised CD4+ or CD8+ T cells sorted from blood, obtained in a trial of the OX40 agonist ivuxolimab. This receptor was taken from an adult with an advanced solid tumor such as melanoma, head and neck, liver or kidney cancer. CDR3 sequence (DNA): TGTGCCAGCGCCGGGACTAACTACGAGCAGTACTTC. Its translation is CASAGTNYEQYF.